The clone carrying this T cell receptor (beta chain) was counted a single time. Relying on iRepertoire HTBI primers and Arm-PCR of CDR3 regions, the team built TCR beta libraries. TCRdb recomputed calls from the multiplex PCR reads with MiXCR, one row per CDR3 protein. The sample includes about 560,000 distinct CDR3 sequences, roughly a sixth of them seen just once. The V and J ends lost 3 bases and 0 bases respectively, with 5 bases between them. The germline V gene has CDR1 SGHAT and CDR2 FQNNGV. The CDR3 has 14 residues. These data are taken from a study of regulatory T cells in long-lasting Graves disease. Time point indicated: newly diagnosed GD, antithyroid drugs for less than 3 months. The authors made the TCR library using RNA they extracted from PBMCs. Diagnoses of Graves' disease were made by American Thyroid Association guidelines. The EDTA tubes were filled with 7 to 9.5 milliliters of drawn peripheral blood.

These same records also appear under a second study, on T cells in Graves' hyperthyroidism and ophthalmopathy. That study reports: Patients between 18 and 65 years old had hyperthyroidism, newly diagnosed and lasting under 2 months. Researchers found most expanded thyroid clonotypes above 0.001 in blood as well.

This receptor was identified in a man in his late teens or twenties with Graves disease. The sample in question was peripheral blood mononuclear cells (PBMCs), obtained at new diagnosis, from a patient treated with antithyroid drugs. The chain has TRBV11-2 and TRBJ2-2; no clear D gene. This CDR3 is CASSFTPNTGELFF. CDR3 nucleotide sequence: TGTGCCAGCAGCTTCACACCGAACACCGGGGAGCTGTTTTTT.